The 4 T cell receptor beta chains presented below share a single source sample, sequenced in a study of T cell changes during pregnancy in multiple sclerosis. The repertoire was sequenced with immunoSEQ multiplex PCR; TCRdb's copy has only in-frame clones and lacks some. The data show about 40,000 clones, 94% seen once. Source: CD4+ T cells from peripheral blood mononuclear cells, taken after pregnancy. These receptors all come from a female donor with multiple sclerosis, enrolled in a pregnancy study.

This clone was picked up one time. The chain employs TRBV7-9 and TRBJ2-5; TRBD1 might be the D (6 bases). The germline V and J ends were trimmed by 4 bases and 2 bases, with 20 bases remaining between them. The CDR3 runs to 17 residues. CDR1 and CDR2 (germline): SEHNR, FQNEAQ (reference sequence). The CDR3 DNA reads as TGTGCCAGCAGCTCCCGCCACGGGCAGGGGTGGCAAGAGACCCAGTACTTC. It is translated as CASSSRHGQGWQETQYF. The full variable domain, with the rest looked up from reference TRBV7-9 and TRBJ2-5, is DTGVSQNPRHKITKRGQNVTFRCDPISEHNRLYWYRQTLGQGPEFLTYFQNEAQLEKSRLLSDRFSAERPKGSFSTLEIQRTEQGDSAMYLCASSSRHGQGWQETQYFGPGTRLLVL.

The sample holds one count of this clone. The chain carries TRBV7-9 and TRBJ1-1, with a weak D call TRBD1 (5 bases). Germline V gives CDR1 SEHNR, CDR2 FQNEAQ (reference sequence). V shed 1 base and J shed 0 bases, with 15 bases lying between them. The CDR3 is made up of 17 amino acids. CDR3 residues: CASSLGQGALLNTEAFF. In nucleotides, the CDR3 is TGTGCCAGCAGCTTAGGGCAAGGGGCCCTATTGAACACTGAAGCTTTCTTT.

The chain couples TRBV14 to TRBJ2-5; D perhaps matches TRBD1 (5 bases). Germline assignment: CDR1 SGHDN and CDR2 FVKESK. CDR3 length: 14 residues. V lost 3 bases and J lost 2, with 10 bases in between. The DNA of the CDR3 is TGTGCCAGCAGCCACAGACAGTTACAAGAGACCCAGTACTTC. Protein sequence: CASSHRQLQETQYF.

A note on this clone: At the DNA level, this CDR3 is encoded by other sequences in the same sample as well. The chain uses TRBV30 and TRBJ2-5; D is ambiguous. CDR1 and CDR2 from the germline V gene are GTSNPN and SVGIG (reference sequence). CDR3 length equals 11 residues. V was pared by 0 bases and J by 4 bases, with 3 bases between. CDR3 sequence (DNA): TGTGCCTGGAGTGTACTAGAGACCCAGTACTTC. Residues: CAWSVLETQYF.